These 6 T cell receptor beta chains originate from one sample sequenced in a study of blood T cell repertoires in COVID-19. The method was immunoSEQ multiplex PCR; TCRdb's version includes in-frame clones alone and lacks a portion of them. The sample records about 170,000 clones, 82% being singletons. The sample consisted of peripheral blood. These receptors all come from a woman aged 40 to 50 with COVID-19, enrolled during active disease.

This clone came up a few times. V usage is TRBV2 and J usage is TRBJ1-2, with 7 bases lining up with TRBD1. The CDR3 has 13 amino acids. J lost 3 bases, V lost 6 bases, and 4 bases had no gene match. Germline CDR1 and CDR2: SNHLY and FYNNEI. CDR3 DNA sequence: TGTGCCAGCAGAATTGACAGGGACTATGGCTACACCTTC. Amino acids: CASRIDRDYGYTF.

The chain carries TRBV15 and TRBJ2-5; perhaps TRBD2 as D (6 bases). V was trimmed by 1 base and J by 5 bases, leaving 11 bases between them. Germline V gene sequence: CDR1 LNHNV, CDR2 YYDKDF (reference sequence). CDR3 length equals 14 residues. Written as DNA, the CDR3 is TGTGCCACCAGCAGAGCAGGGCTAGCGGAGACCCAGTACTTC. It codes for CATSRAGLAETQYF.

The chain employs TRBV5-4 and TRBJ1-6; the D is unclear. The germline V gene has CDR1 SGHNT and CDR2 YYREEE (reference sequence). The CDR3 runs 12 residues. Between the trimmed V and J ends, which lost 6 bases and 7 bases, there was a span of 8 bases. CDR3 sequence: CASTKQNSPLHF. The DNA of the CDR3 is TGTGCCAGCACGAAACAGAATTCACCCCTCCACTTT.

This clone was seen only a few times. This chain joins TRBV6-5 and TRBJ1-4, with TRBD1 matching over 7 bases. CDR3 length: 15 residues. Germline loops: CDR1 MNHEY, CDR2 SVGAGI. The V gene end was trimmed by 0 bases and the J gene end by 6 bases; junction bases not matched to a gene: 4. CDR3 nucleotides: TGTGCCAGCAGTTACTCGGGGGGACAGCATGAAAAACTGTTTTTT. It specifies CASSYSGGQHEKLFF.

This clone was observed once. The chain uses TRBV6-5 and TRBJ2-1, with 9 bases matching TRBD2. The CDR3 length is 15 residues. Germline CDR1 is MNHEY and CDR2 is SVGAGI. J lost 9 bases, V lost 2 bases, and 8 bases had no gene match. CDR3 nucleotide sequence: TGTGCCAGCAGTTACGAAGCGGGAGGAGGCACTGAGCAGTTCTTC. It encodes CASSYEAGGGTEQFF.

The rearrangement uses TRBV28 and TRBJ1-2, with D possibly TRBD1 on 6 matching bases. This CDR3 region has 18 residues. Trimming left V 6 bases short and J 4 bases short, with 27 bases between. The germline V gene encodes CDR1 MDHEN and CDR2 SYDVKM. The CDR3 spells CASSPQWGRRVAAYGYTF. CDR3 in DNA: TGTGCCAGCAGCCCTCAATGGGGGCGCCGGGTCGCAGCCTATGGCTACACCTTC.